One sample yielded the 29 T cell receptor beta chains listed below, sequenced in a study of cytomegalovirus exposure and HLA in healthy donors. PCR primers comprised 60 Vbeta and 13 Jbeta primers. This table comes from immunoSEQ multiplex PCR, and its TCRdb copy is limited to in-frame clones, with some not included. The repertoire holds 100,000 to 130,000 clones, with roughly 82% as singletons. Material: PBMCs. The source of these receptors is a man aged 30 to 45 in good health and CMV-seropositive.

The chain combines TRBV5-4 with TRBJ1-2; 7 positions agree with TRBD1. The germline V gene encodes CDR1 SGHNT and CDR2 YYREEE (reference sequence). The CDR3 totals 14 residues. J lost 8 bases, V lost 2 bases, and 9 bases had no gene match. This chain's CDR3 is CASSFDRAKRGYTF. CDR3 in DNA: TGTGCCAGCAGCTTCGACAGGGCCAAGAGGGGCTACACCTTC. The full variable domain, completed using reference TRBV5-4 and TRBJ1-2, is ETGVTQSPTHLIKTRGQQVTLRCSSQSGHNTVSWYQQALGQGPQFIFQYYREEENGRGNFPPRFSGLQFPNYSSELNVNALELDDSALYLCASSFDRAKRGYTFGSGTRLTVV.

This chain links TRBV19 with TRBJ2-5; the match to TRBD2 covers 12 bases. The DNA end is a closer match to TRBJ2-7, so the J assignment may be wrong. The germline V gene encodes CDR1 LNHDA and CDR2 SQIVND (reference sequence). The CDR3 extends over 14 amino acids. This CDR3 reads CASSTLGLAGEQYF. The CDR3 nucleotides are TGTGCCAGTAGTACTCTGGGACTAGCGGGCGAGCAGTACTTC.

This clone occurred a few times. The chain combines TRBV5-1 with TRBJ2-3; 8 bases are a match to TRBD2. V shed 2 bases, J shed 4 bases, and the junction held 9 bases outside the gene matches. CDR1 SGHRS and CDR2 YFSETQ come from the germline V gene. CDR3 size: 16 residues. The CDR3 DNA reads TGCGCCAGCAGCTTAAGACCCGGGACTAGTGCAGATACGCAGTATTTT. Translating it yields CASSLRPGTSADTQYF.

This chain joins TRBV21-1 and TRBJ2-7; the D call of TRBD2 is as the table states it, not checked on the DNA. TRBV21-1 is assigned pseudogene status. The CDR3 runs to 10 residues. The CDR3 here is CASGGEEQYF. The CDR3 DNA reads as TGTGCCAGCGGAGGGGAAGAGCAGTACTTC.

V and J are TRBV6-1 and TRBJ1-5; a possible D gene is TRBD1 (5 bases). With 4 bases removed from V and 0 bases from J, the gap between germline ends came to 10 bases. This CDR3 is 15 amino acids long. The germline V gene encodes CDR1 MNHNS and CDR2 SASEGT. The CDR3 is CASSAWTNSNQPQHF. CDR3 DNA sequence: TGTGCCAGCAGTGCATGGACAAATAGCAATCAGCCCCAGCATTTT.

This chain joins TRBV19 and TRBJ1-4; maybe TRBD1 (6 bases). The CDR3 runs to 15 residues. Germline assignment: CDR1 LNHDA and CDR2 SQIVND (reference sequence). Trimming cost V 6 bases and J 8 bases, with 19 bases left between them. This chain's CDR3 is CASRGHLKWEEKLFF. The CDR3 DNA follows: TGTGCCAGTAGGGGACACCTTAAATGGGAGGAAAAACTGTTTTTT.

The chain employs TRBV28 and TRBJ1-3; D is unresolved. The CDR3 runs to 14 residues. V shed 7 bases and J shed 2 bases, with 12 bases lying between them. CDR1 is MDHEN and CDR2 is SYDVKM in the germline V gene. CDR3 sequence: CASITEGAGNTIYF. The CDR3 DNA reads TGTGCCAGCATAACCGAGGGAGCTGGAAACACCATATATTTT.

This clone was seen a handful of times. The chain uses TRBV11-3 and TRBJ1-1; unclear D gene. The CDR3 loop spans 13 amino acids. Germline CDR1 reads SGHNT; CDR2 reads YENEEA. Trimming took 3 bases from V and 4 from J, leaving 9 bases between them. The CDR3 region has the DNA TGTGCCAGCAGCTTGCGAGGTGGCACTGAAGCTTTCTTT. As protein: CASSLRGGTEAFF.

V and J are TRBV11-3 and TRBJ2-5; a possible D gene is TRBD1 (6 bases). This CDR3 comprises 13 residues. Trimming shortened V by 7 bases and J by 5 bases, and 14 bases separated the two germline ends. The germline CDR1 and CDR2 sequences are SGHNT and YENEEA. DNA for the CDR3: TGTGCCAGCACCGCGCAGGGGACGGAGACCCAGTACTTC. This sequence encodes CASTAQGTETQYF. Combining the CDR3 with reference TRBV11-3 and TRBJ2-5 gives the whole variable domain EAGVVQSPRYKIIEKKQPVAFWCNPISGHNTLYWYLQNLGQGPELLIRYENEEAVDDSQLPKDRFSAERLKGVDSTLKIQPAELGDSAVYLCASTAQGTETQYFGPGTRLLVL.

The chain employs TRBV5-5 and TRBJ2-5; a possible D gene is TRBD2 (5 bases). Germline V gives CDR1 SGHKS, CDR2 YYEKEE (reference sequence). V was shortened by 3 bases and J by 5 bases, with 20 bases between the two germline ends. The length of the CDR3 is 16 residues. The CDR3 is CASSSAGQRAWETQYF. CDR3 DNA: TGTGCCAGCAGCTCGGCCGGGCAGAGGGCATGGGAGACCCAGTACTTC.

This clone was observed a few times. The junction and the germline gene differ at one end; a read error may be behind it. The rearrangement links TRBV7-9 to TRBJ1-2; 7 positions agree with TRBD1. Germline values: CDR1 SEHNR, CDR2 FQNEAQ (reference sequence). The CDR3 is 14 residues long. The CDR3 nucleotides read TGTTCCAGCACCCGCAGGGGGATTGACTATGGCTACACCTTC. Its translation: CSSTRRGIDYGYTF. The whole variable domain, filled in from reference TRBV7-9 and TRBJ1-2, reads DTGVSQNPRHKITKRGQNVTFRCDPISEHNRLYWYRQTLGQGPEFLTYFQNEAQLEKSRLLSDRFSAERPKGSFSTLEIQRTEQGDSAMYLCSSTRRGIDYGYTFGSGTRLTVV.

This clone has only a few counts. V gene TRBV9 combines with J gene TRBJ2-4, with 7 nucleotides matching TRBD2. This CDR3 is 13 amino acids long. Germline trimming cut 3 bases from V and 9 bases from J; bases unmatched to any gene: 6. Germline V CDR1 and CDR2: SGDLS, YYNGEE. The chain's CDR3 is CASSDTREGIQYF. The CDR3 region has the DNA TGTGCCAGCAGCGACACCAGGGAGGGCATTCAGTACTTC.

V gene TRBV6-1 combines with J gene TRBJ1-5, with a tentative D call TRBD1 (6 bases). The germline V gene has CDR1 MNHNS and CDR2 SASEGT. Deletions cut 7 bases from V and 2 bases from J, with 12 bases between. CDR3 length: 14 residues. DNA of the CDR3: TGTGCCAGCAATGATTCAGGGGGCAATCAGCCCCAGCATTTT. It specifies CASNDSGGNQPQHF.

V and J are TRBV5-8 and TRBJ1-1; D gene ambiguous. Trimming left V 7 bases short and J 6 bases short, with 19 bases between. The CDR3 has 14 amino acids. Germline lookup yields CDR1 SGHTS and CDR2 YDEGEE. CDR3 nucleotides: TGTGCCAGCGGTCTTAACCCAGGATCCGCTGAAGCTTTCTTT. Amino acid sequence: CASGLNPGSAEAFF.

The chain combines TRBV30 with TRBJ1-1, with D tentatively TRBD1 (6 bases). The length of the CDR3 is 12 residues. Germline loops: CDR1 GTSNPN, CDR2 SVGIG (reference sequence). V lost 3 bases and J 7 bases, leaving 12 bases between the germline ends. The CDR3 nucleotides read TGTGCCTGGAGCGCGGACAGCTTTGAAGCTTTCTTT. Translation: CAWSADSFEAFF.

The genes are TRBV5-4 and TRBJ1-1; D gene ambiguous. The germline V and J ends were trimmed by 4 bases and 5 bases, with 12 bases remaining between them. Looked up from germline, CDR1 is SGHNT and CDR2 is YYREEE (reference sequence). The CDR3 spans 13 residues. In DNA, the CDR3 is TGTGCCAGCAGCCTCATTCAGAGGACTGAAGCTTTCTTT. This encodes CASSLIQRTEAFF. Full variable domain (missing parts from reference TRBV5-4 and TRBJ1-1): ETGVTQSPTHLIKTRGQQVTLRCSSQSGHNTVSWYQQALGQGPQFIFQYYREEENGRGNFPPRFSGLQFPNYSSELNVNALELDDSALYLCASSLIQRTEAFFGQGTRLTVV.

The chain joins TRBV29-1 to TRBJ2-3; TRBD1 aligns across 9 bases. V lost 7 bases to trimming and J lost 5 bases; unmatched junction nucleotides: 7. Germline V lookup: CDR1 SQVTM, CDR2 ANQGSEA. The CDR3 covers 13 residues. CDR3 sequence reads: CSGGTGRGDTQYF. CDR3 bases: TGCAGCGGGGGGACAGGGAGAGGAGATACGCAGTATTTT.

Only one count was recorded for this clone. The chain links TRBV10-3 to TRBJ2-7, with 8 bases fitting TRBD1. V trimming: 1 base; J trimming: 1 base; junction bases outside the gene matches: 6. The CDR3 loop spans 16 amino acids. Germline V gene lookup returns CDR1 ENHRY and CDR2 SYGVKD. DNA for the CDR3: TGTGCCATCAGTGAGTGGAAGGACAGGGAATCCTACGAGCAGTACTTC. This sequence encodes CAISEWKDRESYEQYF.

V is TRBV20-1 and J is TRBJ2-5, with D perhaps matching TRBD2 (5 bases). The CDR3 runs to 11 residues. Germline-derived CDR1 and CDR2 are DFQATT and SNEGSKA (reference sequence). Trimming shortened V by 5 bases and J by 5 bases, and 9 bases separated the two germline ends. The CDR3 protein is CSAEEVETQYF. CDR3 bases: TGCAGTGCTGAGGAGGTGGAGACCCAGTACTTC.

This chain connects TRBV7-9 to TRBJ1-1, with 7 bases aligning to TRBD1. The V gene's germline CDR1 is SEHNR and CDR2 FQNEAQ (reference sequence). This CDR3 spans 16 amino acids. V shed 1 base and J 6 bases; nucleotides not matched to a gene: 11. CDR3 sequence (DNA): TGTGCCAGCAGCTTAGGAAAGGGGGCGCGGGATGCTGAAGCTTTCTTT. The encoded protein is CASSLGKGARDAEAFF.

This sequence joins TRBV6-5 and TRBJ1-4, with D possibly TRBD1 on 5 matching bases. This CDR3 spans 15 amino acids. CDR1 and CDR2 from the germline V gene are MNHEY and SVGAGI. Deletions cut 4 bases from V and 7 bases from J, with 16 bases between. The CDR3 DNA sequence: TGTGCCAGCAGTTTAGACCCTCAGGGAAGTGAAAAACTGTTTTTT. This codes for CASSLDPQGSEKLFF.

This clone was recorded once. The chain uses TRBV5-1 and TRBJ1-1, with 7 bases that match TRBD1. This CDR3 comprises 15 residues. Germline V lookup: CDR1 SGHRS, CDR2 YFSETQ. Trimming at V came to 4 bases and at J to 0 bases, leaving 6 bases not matched to a gene. For the CDR3, the DNA is TGCGCCAGCAGCCTGGGACAGAGACTGAACACTGAAGCTTTCTTT. This translates into CASSLGQRLNTEAFF.

This chain uses TRBV7-2 with TRBJ2-3; a possible D gene is TRBD2 (6 bases). CDR3 length: 17 residues. V was clipped by 5 bases and J by 2 bases, with 20 bases between them. The germline CDR1 and CDR2 sequences are SGHTA and FQGNSA. The CDR3 region is CASSPGWGTQDTDTQYF. The DNA for the CDR3 is TGTGCCAGCAGCCCGGGGTGGGGGACTCAAGACACAGATACGCAGTATTTT.

This chain links TRBV5-6 with TRBJ2-3; D unresolved. CDR3 size: 14 residues. The germline CDR1 and CDR2 sequences are SGHDT and YYEEEE. V gave up 1 base and J gave up 4 bases, with 10 bases separating them. In DNA form, the CDR3 reads TGTGCCAGCAGCTTGTTGGTCGGTGCAGATACGCAGTATTTT. It yields the protein CASSLLVGADTQYF.

The rearrangement links TRBV6-1 to TRBJ1-3, with D possibly being TRBD1 (5 bases). The length of the CDR3 is 15 residues. CDR1 and CDR2 from the germline V gene are MNHNS and SASEGT. Trimming took off 6 bases at V and 0 bases at J, with 12 bases between the two ends. The CDR3, as DNA: TGTGCCAGCAGGGGGGGACTGCTCTCTGGAAACACCATATATTTT. Its protein product is CASRGGLLSGNTIYF.

Of note for this clone: The same CDR3 is also encoded by other DNA sequences in this sample. This chain links TRBV19 with TRBJ1-1, with 8 bases fitting TRBD1. From germline, CDR1 is LNHDA and CDR2 SQIVND (reference sequence). The CDR3 sequence is 15 residues long. The ends lost 3 bases at V and 5 bases at J; junction bases unmatched: 8. Here the CDR3 reads CASSISGQGNTEAFF. The CDR3 bases are TGTGCCAGTAGTATTTCAGGACAGGGTAATACTGAAGCTTTCTTT. The complete variable domain, with remaining parts taken from reference TRBV19 and TRBJ1-1, reads DGGITQSPKYLFRKEGQNVTLSCEQNLNHDAMYWYRQDPGQGLRLIYYSQIVNDFQKGDIAEGYSVSREKKESFPLTVTSAQKNPTAFYLCASSISGQGNTEAFFGQGTRLTVV.

The chain employs TRBV7-9 and TRBJ1-2, with D uncertain. This CDR3 spans 13 amino acids. Trimming removed 3 bases at V and 2 bases at J, with 7 bases between. Germline CDR1 and CDR2: SEHNR and FQNEAQ (reference sequence). The DNA for the CDR3 is TGTGCCAGCAGCTTCGCGGGAAACTATGGCTACACCTTC. Translated: CASSFAGNYGYTF.

The chain is built from TRBV10-2 and TRBJ1-5; 9 bases align to TRBD1. Per germline, CDR1 WSHSY and CDR2 SAAADI. The CDR3 has 16 residues. The V segment lost 6 bases and the J segment 6 bases; nucleotides outside the gene matches: 12. CDR3: CASSPEQGAPGQPQHF. The CDR3 DNA is TGCGCCAGCAGCCCTGAACAGGGGGCGCCCGGTCAGCCCCAGCATTTT.

This chain joins TRBV19 and TRBJ2-5; a weak D match, TRBD2 (6 bases). V lost 4 bases and J 0 bases, leaving 18 bases between the germline ends. The CDR3 extends over 17 amino acids. Germline CDR1 and CDR2: LNHDA and SQIVND (reference sequence). The CDR3 nucleotides are TGTGCCAGTAGTACGGAGGGTGGCGGAATTTACCAAGAGACCCAGTACTTC. Its translation: CASSTEGGGIYQETQYF.